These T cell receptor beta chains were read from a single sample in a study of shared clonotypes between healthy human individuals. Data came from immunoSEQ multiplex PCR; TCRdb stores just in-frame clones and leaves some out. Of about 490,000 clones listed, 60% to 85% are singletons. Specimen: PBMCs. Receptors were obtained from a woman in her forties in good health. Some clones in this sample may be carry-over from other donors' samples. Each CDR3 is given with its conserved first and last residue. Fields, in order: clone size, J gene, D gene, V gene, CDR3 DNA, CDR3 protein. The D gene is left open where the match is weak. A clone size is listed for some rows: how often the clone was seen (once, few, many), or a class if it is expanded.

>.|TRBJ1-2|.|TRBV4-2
TGTGCCAGCAGCCAAGGGCGGGTTCACACCTTC
CASSQGRVHTF
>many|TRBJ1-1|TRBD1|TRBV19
TGTGCCAGTAGTGGACAGGGTACTGAAGCTTTCTTT
CASSGQGTEAFF
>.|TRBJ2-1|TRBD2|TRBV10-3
TGTGCCATCAGGGGGACTAGCGTATACAATGAGCAGTTCTTC
CAIRGTSVYNEQFF
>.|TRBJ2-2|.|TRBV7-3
TGTGCCAGCAGCTTATATTCAGGAGCGAACACCGGGGAGCTGTTTTTT
CASSLYSGANTGELFF
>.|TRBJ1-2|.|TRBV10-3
TGTGCCATCAGTGAGGGGGGGGCAGTCAACTATGGCTACACCTTC
CAISEGGAVNYGYTF
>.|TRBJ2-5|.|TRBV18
TGTGCCAGCTCCCCCCCCCAAGAGACCCAGTACTTC
CASSPPQETQYF
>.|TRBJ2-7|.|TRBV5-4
TGTGCCAGCAGCTGGGGCGGGGCCGCCTACGAGCAGTACTTC
CASSWGGAAYEQYF
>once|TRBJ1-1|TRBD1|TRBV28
TGTGCCAGCAGTTCCACCGCGGGACAGCTTAACACTGAAGCTTTCTTT
CASSSTAGQLNTEAFF
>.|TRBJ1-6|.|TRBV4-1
TGCGCCAGCAGCCAAGATCGGGCAAATTCACCCCTCCACTTT
CASSQDRANSPLHF
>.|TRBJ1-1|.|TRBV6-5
TGTGCCAGCAGGCGTACAGGGTACGCGGTTGGGGCTTTCTTT
CASRRTGYAVGAFF
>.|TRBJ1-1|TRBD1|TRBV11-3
TGTGCCAGCAGCTTAGGTTCAGGGGGAGGCACTGAAGCTTTCTTT
CASSLGSGGGTEAFF
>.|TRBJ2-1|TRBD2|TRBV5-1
TGCGCCAGCAGCTTGGCCCCACTAGCGGATCTCAATGAGCAGTTCTTC
CASSLAPLADLNEQFF
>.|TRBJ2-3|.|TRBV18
TGTGCCAGCTCACCACAAATCCCAGGCACGCAGTATTTT
CASSPQIPGTQYF
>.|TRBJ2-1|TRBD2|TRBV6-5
TGTGCCAGCGGCCCATTTAGCGGGATCTTCTTC
CASGPFSGIFF
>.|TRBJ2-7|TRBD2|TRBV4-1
TGCGCCAGCAGCCAGACCCCCCCAACTAGCGGGAGTTCCCACGAGCAGTACTTC
CASSQTPPTSGSSHEQYF
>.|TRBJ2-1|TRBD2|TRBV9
TGTGCCAGCAGCCCCCCGGGACTAGCGGCCTACAATGAGCAGTTCTTC
CASSPPGLAAYNEQFF
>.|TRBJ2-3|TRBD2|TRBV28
TGTGCCAGCAGTCTAATAGCGGGAAGCACAGATACGCAGTATTTT
CASSLIAGSTDTQYF
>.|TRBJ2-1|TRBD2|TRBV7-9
TGTGCCAGCAGCTCGTTGTGGCTAGCGGATTACAATGAGCAGTTCTTC
CASSSLWLADYNEQFF
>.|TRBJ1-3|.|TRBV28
TGTGCCAGCAGTTTATTCCCCGTGGAGCCTCCTGGAAACACCATATATTTT
CASSLFPVEPPGNTIYF
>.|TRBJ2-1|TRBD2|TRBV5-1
TGCGCCAGCAGCCTTAGCGGGAGTTCCTACAATGAGCAGTTCTTC
CASSLSGSSYNEQFF
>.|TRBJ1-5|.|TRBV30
TGTGCCTGGAGCGTTCAGGGCAGGGGTAAAGATCAGCCCCAGCATTTT
CAWSVQGRGKDQPQHF
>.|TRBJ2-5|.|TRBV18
TGTGCCAGCTCACCCCGGGACTACCAAGAGACCCAGTACTTC
CASSPRDYQETQYF
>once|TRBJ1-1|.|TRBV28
TGTGCCAGCAGTTTATCGGGGTCAGCTTTCTTT
CASSLSGSAFF
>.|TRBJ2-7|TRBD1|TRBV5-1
TGCGCCAGCAGCCCAGGGACAGGTTTCTCCTACGAGCAGTACTTC
CASSPGTGFSYEQYF
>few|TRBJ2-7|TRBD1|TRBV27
TGTGCCAGCAGGGCCCCCAACAGGGGGCACGACGAGCAGTACTTC
CASRAPNRGHDEQYF
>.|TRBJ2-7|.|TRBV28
TGTGCCAGCACCTTGATAGGGGGAGCTGACGAGCAGTACTTC
CASTLIGGADEQYF
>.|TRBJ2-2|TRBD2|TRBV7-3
TGTGCCAGCAGCTTAACAGTTATGGGACTAAAGGGTGCCGGGGAGCTGTTTTTT
CASSLTVMGLKGAGELFF
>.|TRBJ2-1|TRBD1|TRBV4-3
TGCGCCAGCAGCCATCGACAGGGTGACTATGAGCAGTTCTTC
CASSHRQGDYEQFF
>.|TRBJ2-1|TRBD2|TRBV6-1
TGTGCCAGCAGTGTCGGACTAGACAATGAGCAGTTCTTC
CASSVGLDNEQFF
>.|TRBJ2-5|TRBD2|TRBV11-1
TGTGCCAGCAGCTCCGGGGGAAGCGGGAGATCAGAGACCCAGTACTTC
CASSSGGSGRSETQYF
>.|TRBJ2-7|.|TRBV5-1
TGCGCCAGCAGCTTTAGGGGGAGGGCCTCCGAGCAGTACTTC
CASSFRGRASEQYF
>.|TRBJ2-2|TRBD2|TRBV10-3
TGTGCCATCAGTGAGTCGGGACTAGCGGCTAACACCGGGGAGCTGTTTTTT
CAISESGLAANTGELFF
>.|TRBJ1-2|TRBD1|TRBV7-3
TGTGCCAGCAGCTCAACAGGGGAGGGAGGCTACACCTTC
CASSSTGEGGYTF
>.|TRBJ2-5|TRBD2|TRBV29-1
TGCAGCGTTGATCTCCTAGCGGGAGAGACCCAGTACTTC
CSVDLLAGETQYF
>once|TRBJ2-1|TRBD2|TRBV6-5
TGTGCCAGCAGTTACGGGACTAGCGGGGTTCCAAGTGAGCAGTTCTTC
CASSYGTSGVPSEQFF
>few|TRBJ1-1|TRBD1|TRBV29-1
TGCAGCGTGGGGGACAGGGGGAACACTGAAGCTTTCTTT
CSVGDRGNTEAFF
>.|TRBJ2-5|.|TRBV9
TGTGCCAGCAGCGGTCAGGAAGAGACCCAGTACTTC
CASSGQEETQYF
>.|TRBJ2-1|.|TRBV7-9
TGTGCCAGCAGCCTAACAGTGGTCGATGAGCAGTTCTTC
CASSLTVVDEQFF
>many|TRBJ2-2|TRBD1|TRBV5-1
TGCGCCAGCAGCTCCGACAGGGCGCAGAACACCGGGGAGCTGTTTTTT
CASSSDRAQNTGELFF
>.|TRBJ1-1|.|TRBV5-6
TGTGCCAGCAGCTCTATCCCCACTGAAGCTTTCTTT
CASSSIPTEAFF
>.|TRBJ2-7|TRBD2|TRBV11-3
TGTGCCAGCAGCCCCGGGACTAGCGGATACTACGAGCAGTACTTC
CASSPGTSGYYEQYF
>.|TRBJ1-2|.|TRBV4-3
TGCGCCAGCAGCCGTCACGGGGGGGGTAGCTATGGCTACACCTTC
CASSRHGGGSYGYTF
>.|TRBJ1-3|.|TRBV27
TGTGCCAGCAGGGACGCGGGAGAAAACACCATATATTTT
CASRDAGENTIYF
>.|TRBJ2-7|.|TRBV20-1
TGCAGTGCCCGAGGGGCATACGAGCAGTACTTC
CSARGAYEQYF
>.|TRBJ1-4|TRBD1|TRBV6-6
TGTGCCAGCAGCCTAGGACAGGGGATCGAAAAACTGTTTTTT
CASSLGQGIEKLFF
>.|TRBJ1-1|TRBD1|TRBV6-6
TGTGCCAGCACACGACAGGGGGCAGATACTGAAGCTTTCTTT
CASTRQGADTEAFF
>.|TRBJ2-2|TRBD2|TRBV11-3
TGTGCCAGCAGCTTAGAGCGGGGGGCCGGGGAGCTGTTTTTT
CASSLERGAGELFF
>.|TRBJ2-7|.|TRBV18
TGTGCCAGCTCACCTTATCAGGGGAGAAACGAGCAGTACTTC
CASSPYQGRNEQYF
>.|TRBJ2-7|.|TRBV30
TGTGCCTGGAGTTCTGGGGGTGCCTACGAGCAGTACTTC
CAWSSGGAYEQYF
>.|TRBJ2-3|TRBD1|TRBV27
TGTGCCAGCATCCTAACCGGGACAGGGGGTAATACGCAGTATTTT
CASILTGTGGNTQYF
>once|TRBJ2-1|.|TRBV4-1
TGCGCCAGCAGCCCCATGGGGCATGCAGGGTACAATGAGCAGTTCTTC
CASSPMGHAGYNEQFF
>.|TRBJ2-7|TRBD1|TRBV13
TGTGCCAGCAGCGTCGAGGAAGACAGGGGGCGCGAGCAGTACTTC
CASSVEEDRGREQYF
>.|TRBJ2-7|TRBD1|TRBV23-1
TGCGCCAGCAGTCATCGGGACAGGGGTATTCCCGAGCAGTACTTC
CASSHRDRGIPEQYF
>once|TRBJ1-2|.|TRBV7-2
TGTGCCAGCAGCTTTAACAGCAACTATGGCTACACCTTC
CASSFNSNYGYTF
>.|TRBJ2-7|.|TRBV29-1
TGCAGCGGTGGATTTTCGGGCGAGCAGTACTTC
CSGGFSGEQYF
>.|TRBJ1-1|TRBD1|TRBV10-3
TGTGCCATCAGTTCGGACAGGGGCGGCACTGAAGCTTTCTTT
CAISSDRGGTEAFF
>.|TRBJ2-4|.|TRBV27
TGTGCCAGCAGTTTAGAAGGGAATTTTTGTGGTTCCCTAGCCAAAAACATTCAGTACTTC
CASSLEGNFCGSLAKNIQYF
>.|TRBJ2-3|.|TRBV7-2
TGTGCCAGCAGCTTTTACGATACGCAGTATTTT
CASSFYDTQYF
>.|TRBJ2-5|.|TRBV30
TGTGCCTGGAGTGTACAACGAGAGACCCAGTACTTC
CAWSVQRETQYF
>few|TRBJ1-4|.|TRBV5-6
TGTGCCAGCAGCTTGGGTTCGGGGTTAAAACTGTTTTTT
CASSLGSGLKLFF